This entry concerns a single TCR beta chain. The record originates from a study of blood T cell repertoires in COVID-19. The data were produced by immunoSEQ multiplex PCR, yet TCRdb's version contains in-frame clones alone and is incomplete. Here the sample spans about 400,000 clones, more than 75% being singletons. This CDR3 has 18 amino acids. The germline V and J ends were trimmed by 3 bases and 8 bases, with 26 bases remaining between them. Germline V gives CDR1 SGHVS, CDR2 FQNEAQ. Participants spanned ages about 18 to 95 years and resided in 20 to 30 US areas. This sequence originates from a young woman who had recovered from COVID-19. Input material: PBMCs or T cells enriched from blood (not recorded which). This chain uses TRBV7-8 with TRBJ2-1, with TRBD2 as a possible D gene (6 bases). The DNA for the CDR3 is TGTGCCAGCAGCTTGTGGGGGACCGGGACTCGAAGGGGCTATGAGCAGTTCTTC. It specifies CASSLWGTGTRRGYEQFF.